Each of the 24 T cell receptor beta chains below was sequenced from the same sample in a study of T cell clones after liver transplantation. Sequenced by immunoSEQ multiplex PCR; TCRdb stores in-frame clones only, minus some. The data contain about 51,000 clones, approximately 87% of them singletons. The sample here was CD8+ T cells from blood, taken 12 months after liver transplant. These receptors were taken from a human patient who received a liver transplant. Some T cells may originate from the graft donor.

There are a few counts of this clone. V and J are TRBV7-9 and TRBJ2-1; the match to TRBD2 covers 8 bases. The CDR3 runs to 16 residues. The germline V gene encodes CDR1 SEHNR and CDR2 FQNEAQ (reference sequence). J gave up 0 bases and V 5 bases, and 6 bases lay outside the gene matches. The CDR3 is CASSLTSASSYNEQFF. The CDR3 coding sequence is TGTGCCAGCAGCCTGACTAGCGCCAGCTCCTACAATGAGCAGTTCTTC.

This chain connects TRBV27 to TRBJ2-2; no clear D gene. V was pared by 4 bases and J by 0 bases, with 12 bases between. Germline CDR1 is MNHEY and CDR2 is SMNVEV (reference sequence). The CDR3 sequence is 16 residues long. The CDR3 bases are TGTGCCAGCAGTTCAATCCGTTCCGCGAACACCGGGGAGCTGTTTTTT. It translates to CASSSIRSANTGELFF.

The chain is built from TRBV9 and TRBJ2-1; D perhaps matches TRBD2 (5 bases). Germline V CDR1 and CDR2: SGDLS, YYNGEE. The CDR3 sequence is 15 residues long. Trimming stripped 0 bases from V and 0 bases from J, with 7 bases between. In DNA form, the CDR3 reads TGTGCCAGCAGCGTAGAAAGCGGCTCCTACAATGAGCAGTTCTTC. Protein: CASSVESGSYNEQFF.

This sequence joins TRBV29-1 and TRBJ1-1; TRBD1 agrees at 12 bases. The CDR3 covers 14 residues. V shed 6 bases and J 5 bases; nucleotides not matched to a gene: 7. Germline lookup yields CDR1 SQVTM and CDR2 ANQGSEA. The CDR3 protein is CSVGGQGAWTEAFF. The CDR3 DNA sequence: TGCAGCGTGGGGGGACAGGGGGCATGGACTGAAGCTTTCTTT.

The chain has TRBV19 and TRBJ1-1; D may be TRBD1 (6 bases). V was pared by 6 bases and J by 5 bases, with 10 bases between. The CDR3 covers 12 residues. Per the germline V gene, CDR1 is LNHDA and CDR2 is SQIVND (reference sequence). The CDR3 is CASRGQGTEAFF. As DNA, the CDR3 is TGTGCCAGTAGGGGGCAGGGGACTGAAGCTTTCTTT.

This chain joins TRBV18 and TRBJ2-7; 9 bases map to TRBD2. The CDR3 extends over 17 amino acids. Germline lookup yields CDR1 KGHSH and CDR2 LQKENI. V was pared by 6 bases and J by 3 bases, with 15 bases of the junction left unmatched. CDR3 sequence (DNA): TGTGCCAGCTCTCCAACCATTTTAGCGGGAGAAGGCTACGAGCAGTACTTC. This encodes CASSPTILAGEGYEQYF.

Details on this clone: This CDR3 is also generated by other DNA sequences in the sample. This chain connects TRBV9 to TRBJ2-2; 8 nucleotides match TRBD1. The CDR3 loop spans 15 amino acids. Germline V gene data show CDR1 as SGDLS and CDR2 as YYNGEE. The junction had 4 bases not matched to a gene; V was cut back by 0 bases and J by 6 bases. DNA of the CDR3: TGTGCCAGCAGCGTAGAACAGGGGGTGTCCGGGGAGCTGTTTTTT. This translates into CASSVEQGVSGELFF.

This chain joins TRBV27 and TRBJ2-5; possibly TRBD1 for D (7 bases). The V end lost 6 bases, the J end lost 5 bases, and 16 bases lay between the germline ends. The CDR3 length is 14 residues. Germline CDR1 and CDR2: MNHEY and SMNVEV (reference sequence). CDR3 sequence reads: CASSPGGPGETQYF. CDR3 DNA: TGTGCCAGCAGCCCAGGGGGGCCCGGGGAGACCCAGTACTTC.

This chain uses TRBV11-2 with TRBJ2-5; D gene uncertain. This CDR3 is built from 14 residues. The V end was cut by 0 bases, the J end by 5 bases, with 10 bases between. CDR1 SGHAT and CDR2 FQNNGV come from the germline V gene. CDR3 protein: CASSLDRSWETQYF. The CDR3 DNA is TGTGCCAGCAGCTTAGACCGGAGCTGGGAGACCCAGTACTTC.

V is TRBV30 and J is TRBJ2-7; 12 bases are shared with TRBD1. This CDR3 comprises 14 residues. Trimming took 3 bases from V and 7 from J; bases not matched to a gene: 7. Germline lookup yields CDR1 GTSNPN and CDR2 SVGIG (reference sequence). CDR3 amino acids: CAWSLGQGAQEQYF. The CDR3 DNA follows: TGTGCCTGGAGCTTGGGACAGGGGGCTCAAGAGCAGTACTTC.

This clone came up once. This chain links TRBV7-9 with TRBJ1-1; a weak D match, TRBD1 (5 bases). The germline V and J ends were trimmed by 0 bases and 4 bases, with 6 bases remaining between them. The CDR3 contains 13 residues. Looked up from germline, CDR1 is SEHNR and CDR2 is FQNEAQ (reference sequence). The CDR3 loop is CASSLAGTTEAFF. The CDR3 DNA is TGTGCCAGCAGCTTAGCGGGGACCACTGAAGCTTTCTTT.

V usage is TRBV6-4 and J usage is TRBJ2-3, with 7 bases aligning to TRBD1. This CDR3 has 15 amino acids. J was trimmed by 1 base and V by 2 bases; bases with no gene match: 3. Germline-derived CDR1 and CDR2 are MRHNA and SNTAGT. The CDR3 sequence: CASSDDGQGTDTQYF. The DNA for the CDR3 is TGTGCCAGCAGTGACGATGGACAGGGCACAGATACGCAGTATTTT.

This chain connects TRBV27 to TRBJ1-5; D gene ambiguous. Germline CDR1 MNHEY, CDR2 SMNVEV (reference sequence). The CDR3 spans 13 residues. Between the trimmed V and J ends, which lost 2 bases and 4 bases, there was a span of 6 bases. This CDR3 is CASSLQDNQPQHF. The CDR3 DNA reads TGTGCCAGCAGTTTACAAGATAATCAGCCCCAGCATTTT.

This chain connects TRBV28 to TRBJ1-5; D remains unclear. V was cut by 3 bases and J by 5 bases, with 11 bases left in between. Per the germline V gene, CDR1 is MDHEN and CDR2 is SYDVKM. The CDR3 runs to 14 residues. The CDR3 DNA sequence: TGTGCCAGCAGTTTGATCAGGAAGGATCAGCCCCAGCATTTT. Amino acids: CASSLIRKDQPQHF.

The gene calls are TRBV30 and TRBJ1-2; D gene ambiguous. There are 12 residues in the CDR3. Trimming pared 2 bases from V and 5 bases from J, leaving 9 bases between. In germline, CDR1 is GTSNPN, CDR2 SVGIG (reference sequence). CDR3 nucleotide sequence: TGTGCCTGGAGTCACGACGGGTATGGCTACACCTTC. Its protein is CAWSHDGYGYTF.

This chain links TRBV29-1 with TRBJ1-1; the match to TRBD1 covers 7 bases. The CDR3 is made up of 13 amino acids. From germline, CDR1 is SQVTM and CDR2 ANQGSEA. In nucleotides, the CDR3 is TGCGTCGCAGAGGGGGCAGCGAACACTGAAGCTTTCTTT. It translates to CVAEGAANTEAFF. The whole variable domain, filled in from reference TRBV29-1 and TRBJ1-1, reads SAVISQKPSRDICQRGTSLTIQCQVDSQVTMMFWYRQQPGQSLTLIATANQGSEATYESGFVIDKFPISRPNLTFSTLTVSNMSPEDSSIYLCVAEGAANTEAFFGQGTRLTVV.

V is TRBV19 and J is TRBJ2-1, with D uncertain. Trimming removed 8 bases at V and 7 bases at J, with 21 bases between. Germline loops: CDR1 LNHDA, CDR2 SQIVND (reference sequence). This CDR3 has 15 residues. The CDR3 coding sequence is TGTGCCAGTCTTCCGGGTGGGTCGGGTAGTAATGAGCAGTTCTTC. This gives the protein CASLPGGSGSNEQFF.

The chain employs TRBV5-1 and TRBJ2-1; D is unclear. The germline V and J ends were trimmed by 0 bases and 12 bases, with 10 bases remaining between them. Germline CDR1 reads SGHRS; CDR2 reads YFSETQ. The CDR3 is made up of 12 amino acids. The DNA of the CDR3 is TGCGCCAGCAGCTTGGAAGGCTACGGGCAGTTCTTC. Translation gives CASSLEGYGQFF. The whole variable domain, remainder taken from reference TRBV5-1 and TRBJ2-1, is KAGVTQTPRYLIKTRGQQVTLSCSPISGHRSVSWYQQTPGQGLQFLFEYFSETQRNKGNFPGRFSGRQFSNSRSEMNVSTLELGDSALYLCASSLEGYGQFFGPGTRLTVL.

J is TRBJ2-7 and V is TRBV27; 11 nucleotides agree with TRBD2. V trimming: 4 bases; J trimming: 5 bases; junction bases outside the gene matches: 7. The germline V gene encodes CDR1 MNHEY and CDR2 SMNVEV (reference sequence). The CDR3 runs to 15 residues. Here the CDR3 reads CASSWLAGGGDEQYF. The CDR3 nucleotides are TGTGCCAGCAGTTGGCTAGCGGGAGGTGGGGACGAGCAGTACTTC.

The chain is built from TRBV4-2 and TRBJ2-1; TRBD2 agrees at 11 bases. This CDR3 has 17 amino acids. V dropped 2 bases and J dropped 0; count of bases not matched to a gene: 3. The germline CDR1 and CDR2 sequences are LGHNA and YNFKEQ. CDR3 bases: TGTGCCAGCAGCCAACGCACTAGCGGGAGCTCCTACAATGAGCAGTTCTTC. Its translation: CASSQRTSGSSYNEQFF.

The table lists this clone with a few counts. V usage is TRBV10-1 and J usage is TRBJ2-7; 10 bases align to TRBD2. Trimming cost V 3 bases and J 7 bases; bases outside gene matches: 9. The germline V gene encodes CDR1 WNHNN and CDR2 SYGVQD (reference sequence). This CDR3 contains 15 residues. The CDR3 DNA reads as TGCGCCAGCAGTGAATTTCTAGCGGGAGTAGGGGAGCAGTACTTC. It encodes CASSEFLAGVGEQYF.

The V gene is TRBV27, the J gene TRBJ1-4, with 7 bases aligning to TRBD1. The CDR3 sequence is 14 residues long. V was clipped by 1 base and J by 14 bases; unmatched bases: 10. CDR1 and CDR2 from the germline V gene are MNHEY and SMNVEV (reference sequence). CDR3 DNA: TGTGCCAGCAGTTTATGGGCAGGGGGAGTTGAGCTGTTTTTT. Translating gives CASSLWAGGVELFF.

This clone was detected only a few times. The chain is built from TRBV13 and TRBJ2-7; 13 nucleotides line up with TRBD2. Germline loops: CDR1 PRHDT, CDR2 FYEKMQ (reference sequence). The CDR3 runs to 16 residues. Trimming at V came to 6 bases and at J to 0 bases, leaving 5 bases not matched to a gene. CDR3 region: CASRGTSGTSSYEQYF. The CDR3 DNA reads as TGTGCCAGCAGGGGGACTAGCGGGACGAGCTCCTACGAGCAGTACTTC.

The gene calls are TRBV11-2 and TRBJ2-1, with 9 positions matching TRBD1. The V gene end was trimmed by 3 bases and the J gene end by 5 bases; junction bases not matched to a gene: 5. The germline V gene encodes CDR1 SGHAT and CDR2 FQNNGV. The CDR3 totals 15 residues. The CDR3 loop is CASSFGTGTNNEQFF. The CDR3 DNA reads TGTGCCAGCAGCTTCGGGACAGGGACAAACAATGAGCAGTTCTTC.